The rows below give T cell receptor beta chains drawn from one sample of a study of blood T cell repertoires in COVID-19. The assay was immunoSEQ multiplex PCR, and TCRdb's table has in-frame clones only and misses some. The data show about 78,000 clones, 90% seen once. Sequencing was performed on peripheral blood. Receptors originate from an elderly woman with active or convalescent COVID-19. The CDR3 runs from the conserved cysteine through the conserved F or W. Fields, in order: CDR3 DNA, CDR3 protein, V gene, J gene, D gene, clone size. The D gene is left open where the match is weak. Clone size appears in some rows only: once, few, many, or a class for an expanded clone.

DNA: TGTGCCAGCAGTAGCGGACAGGGGCTCACAGATACGCAGTATTTT
CDR3: CASSSGQGLTDTQYF
V: TRBV28
J: TRBJ2-3
D: TRBD1
size: NA

DNA: TGTGCCACCAGCAGGCTCAGGGGGCTTTACAATGAGCAGTTCTTC
CDR3: CATSRLRGLYNEQFF
V: TRBV15
J: TRBJ2-1
D: TRBD1
size: NA

DNA: TGTGCCAGCGGTAACCTCGGACAGGGAATAGACCAGCCCCAGCATTTT
CDR3: CASGNLGQGIDQPQHF
V: TRBV27
J: TRBJ1-5
D: TRBD1
size: NA

DNA: TGTGCCAGCAGCCCACTTAGTCGAAGCAATCAGCCCCAGCATTTT
CDR3: CASSPLSRSNQPQHF
V: TRBV7-8
J: TRBJ1-5
D: NA
size: NA

DNA: TGTGCCAGCAGCTCTCGACAGGGGAGGTTCGGCTACACCTTC
CDR3: CASSSRQGRFGYTF
V: TRBV7-8
J: TRBJ1-2
D: TRBD1
size: NA

DNA: TGTGCCAGTAGTAAAATACAGGGAGACTATGGCTACACCTTC
CDR3: CASSKIQGDYGYTF
V: TRBV19
J: TRBJ1-2
D: NA
size: NA

DNA: TGTGCCAGCAGTTCCGACAAGAATGAGCAGTTCTTC
CDR3: CASSSDKNEQFF
V: TRBV28
J: TRBJ2-1
D: NA
size: NA

DNA: TGTGCCAGCAGCTTACGACAGGGTTGGTCCTACGAGCAGTACTTC
CDR3: CASSLRQGWSYEQYF
V: TRBV7-8
J: TRBJ2-7
D: TRBD1
size: NA

DNA: TGTGCCAGCAGCTTTGCCACAGGGGGCCGGACAGATACGCAGTATTTT
CDR3: CASSFATGGRTDTQYF
V: TRBV9
J: TRBJ2-3
D: TRBD1
size: NA

DNA: TGTGCCAGCAGTTACTCTGCTGGGGGCGGGGGAGAAGCTTTCTTT
CDR3: CASSYSAGGGGEAFF
V: TRBV6-6
J: TRBJ1-1
D: NA
size: NA

DNA: TGTGCCAGCACCAGACACGATGGTTCACCCCTCCACTTT
CDR3: CASTRHDGSPLHF
V: TRBV27
J: TRBJ1-6
D: NA
size: NA

DNA: TGCGCCAGCAGCTTGATTTCGGGAGGGTCCTCCTACGAGCAGTACTTC
CDR3: CASSLISGGSSYEQYF
V: TRBV5-1
J: TRBJ2-7
D: TRBD2
size: NA

DNA: TGCGCCAGCAGTTCCGGGACAGGGGGCGGCACCGGGGAGCTGTTTTTT
CDR3: CASSSGTGGGTGELFF
V: TRBV5-1
J: TRBJ2-2
D: TRBD1
size: NA

DNA: TGTGCCAGTAGTAAACAGGGGGCCCACATGAACACTGAAGCTTTCTTT
CDR3: CASSKQGAHMNTEAFF
V: TRBV19
J: TRBJ1-1
D: TRBD1
size: NA

DNA: TGTGCCAGCAGTGAATACCCAGGGGGCTACAATGAGCAGTTCTTC
CDR3: CASSEYPGGYNEQFF
V: TRBV6-1
J: TRBJ2-1
D: TRBD1
size: NA

DNA: TGTGCCAGCAGCCTAATCCAGGGCACAGATACGCAGTATTTT
CDR3: CASSLIQGTDTQYF
V: TRBV14
J: TRBJ2-3
D: NA
size: NA

DNA: TGTGCCAGCAGCTCCGAGGCAGGGGGCAATTCACCCCTCCACTTT
CDR3: CASSSEAGGNSPLHF
V: TRBV7-9
J: TRBJ1-6
D: TRBD1
size: NA

DNA: TGTGCCAGCAGCTTGGACAGGGCGGGCACTGAAGCTTTCTTT
CDR3: CASSLDRAGTEAFF
V: TRBV7-2
J: TRBJ1-1
D: TRBD1
size: NA

DNA: TGTGCCAGCAGCATAAGACAGGGGGGGGATGAGCAGTTCTTC
CDR3: CASSIRQGGDEQFF
V: TRBV7-8
J: TRBJ2-1
D: TRBD1
size: NA

DNA: TGTGCCAGCAGTGCCGGCGGGAGTGGAGACTACAATGAGCAGTTCTTC
CDR3: CASSAGGSGDYNEQFF
V: TRBV28
J: TRBJ2-1
D: TRBD2
size: NA

DNA: TGTGCCAGCAGCCAGGGACAGGGGCGTGGGGCCAACGTCCTGACTTTC
CDR3: CASSQGQGRGANVLTF
V: TRBV14
J: TRBJ2-6
D: TRBD1
size: once

DNA: TGTGCCAGCAGTTGGGGGGACAGGGTGCTCGAGCAGTACTTC
CDR3: CASSWGDRVLEQYF
V: TRBV27
J: TRBJ2-7
D: TRBD1
size: NA

DNA: TGTGCCAGCAGTTGGGGCCCGGGACAGGGGGTGCATTTT
CDR3: CASSWGPGQGVHF
V: TRBV6-5
J: TRBJ1-5
D: TRBD1
size: NA

DNA: TGCAGCGCCGCCCCGTCGGTATCGGGGACTGAAGCTTTCTTT
CDR3: CSAAPSVSGTEAFF
V: TRBV29-1
J: TRBJ1-1
D: NA
size: NA

DNA: TGTGCCACCATGCCGTCGGGGGGCGGATACGAGCAGTACTTC
CDR3: CATMPSGGGYEQYF
V: TRBV5-5
J: TRBJ2-7
D: NA
size: NA

DNA: TGCGCCAGCAGCCAAGATCAGGGACAGGGGCGGCTTTACAATGAGCAGTTCTTC
CDR3: CASSQDQGQGRLYNEQFF
V: TRBV4-3
J: TRBJ2-1
D: TRBD1
size: NA

DNA: TGTGCCAGCAGCTTTACGGGACAGGACTACAATGAGCAGTTCTTC
CDR3: CASSFTGQDYNEQFF
V: TRBV7-2
J: TRBJ2-1
D: TRBD1
size: NA

DNA: TGTGCCAGCAGCCCTGGGAGCAGGGAGGTCGGCAATGAGCAGTTCTTC
CDR3: CASSPGSREVGNEQFF
V: TRBV9
J: TRBJ2-1
D: NA
size: few

DNA: TGTGCCAGTAGTATAGGGCAGGCCAGCTCCTACGAGCAGTACTTC
CDR3: CASSIGQASSYEQYF
V: TRBV19
J: TRBJ2-7
D: NA
size: once

DNA: TGTGCCAGCATTCCAGGACAGGGCACTGAAGCTTTCTTT
CDR3: CASIPGQGTEAFF
V: TRBV2
J: TRBJ1-1
D: TRBD1
size: NA

DNA: TGTGCCAGCTCACCATCGACAGGACAACCAGGTGGCTACACCTTC
CDR3: CASSPSTGQPGGYTF
V: TRBV18
J: TRBJ1-2
D: NA
size: NA

DNA: TGCAGCGTCTATCTCCCTAGGACAGGGCGGGGAACTGAAGCTTTCTTT
CDR3: CSVYLPRTGRGTEAFF
V: TRBV29-1
J: TRBJ1-1
D: TRBD1
size: NA

DNA: TGTGCTAGTGGTTTGGTACTCGGCAGGGGAGGGAGCAATGAGCAGTTCTTC
CDR3: CASGLVLGRGGSNEQFF
V: TRBV12-5
J: TRBJ2-1
D: NA
size: NA

DNA: TGTGCCAGTACCATCTCTGGAAACACCATATATTTT
CDR3: CASTISGNTIYF
V: TRBV19
J: TRBJ1-3
D: NA
size: few

DNA: TGTGCCAGCTTCTTTCCGGGGGGCGCTCCCTATGGCTACACCTTC
CDR3: CASFFPGGAPYGYTF
V: TRBV7-2
J: TRBJ1-2
D: NA
size: NA

DNA: TGTGCCAGCAGCGTAGGTCTAGCGGGAGCTAGCACAGATACGCAGTATTTT
CDR3: CASSVGLAGASTDTQYF
V: TRBV9
J: TRBJ2-3
D: TRBD2
size: NA

DNA: TGTGCCAGTAGAGCGACAGGGTTGGCTAATGAAAAACTGTTTTTT
CDR3: CASRATGLANEKLFF
V: TRBV19
J: TRBJ1-4
D: TRBD1
size: NA

DNA: TGTGCCACCAGTGATGGCCAGGGGGAGGTGAGTGGCTACACCTTC
CDR3: CATSDGQGEVSGYTF
V: TRBV24-1
J: TRBJ1-2
D: TRBD1
size: NA

DNA: TGTGCCAGCAGGGGACAAGGCTCTGGAAACACCATATATTTT
CDR3: CASRGQGSGNTIYF
V: TRBV2
J: TRBJ1-3
D: NA
size: NA

DNA: TGTGCCAGCAGCACCCAGGGGATCGCGAACACCGGGGAGCTGTTTTTT
CDR3: CASSTQGIANTGELFF
V: TRBV7-2
J: TRBJ2-2
D: NA
size: NA

DNA: TGCGCCAGCAGCCAGAATGGACTAGCGGGAGTCGGGTCCTACGAGCAGTACTTC
CDR3: CASSQNGLAGVGSYEQYF
V: TRBV4-3
J: TRBJ2-7
D: TRBD2
size: NA

DNA: TGTGCCAGCAGCCAAGTAGCGGGACAGGGGGCCGGGGGGGAAAAACTGTTTTTT
CDR3: CASSQVAGQGAGGEKLFF
V: TRBV4-2
J: TRBJ1-4
D: TRBD1
size: NA

DNA: TGTGCCAGCGGGCGGGCGCATAGCAATCAGCCCCAGCATTTT
CDR3: CASGRAHSNQPQHF
V: TRBV6-5
J: TRBJ1-5
D: NA
size: NA

DNA: TGTGCCAGCAGTCAAGACGGTTGGGTACAGGTGCTACCCCGGACTGAAGCTTTCTTT
CDR3: CASSQDGWVQVLPRTEAFF
V: TRBV11-3
J: TRBJ1-1
D: NA
size: once

DNA: TGTGCCAGCAGCCGGGACAGGGTTGGCCAAGCTTTCTTT
CDR3: CASSRDRVGQAFF
V: TRBV13
J: TRBJ1-1
D: TRBD1
size: NA

DNA: TGTGCCAGCAGTTTATTAGAGGGGGCGAAGACCCAGTACTTC
CDR3: CASSLLEGAKTQYF
V: TRBV27
J: TRBJ2-5
D: TRBD1
size: NA

DNA: TGTGCCATCAGTATCCTTTCCGAGACTGAAGCTTTCTTT
CDR3: CAISILSETEAFF
V: TRBV10-3
J: TRBJ1-1
D: NA
size: NA

DNA: TGTGCCAGCAGTGGATTGAGGCTAGCGGGAACCTACGAGCAGTACTTC
CDR3: CASSGLRLAGTYEQYF
V: TRBV28
J: TRBJ2-7
D: TRBD2
size: NA

DNA: TGTGCCAGCAGTTCTCCCGGACTAGCGGGGTCCTACGAGCAGTACTTC
CDR3: CASSSPGLAGSYEQYF
V: TRBV28
J: TRBJ2-7
D: TRBD2
size: NA

DNA: TGTGCCAGCAGCCCAGGGGGCGCCTATGGCTACACCTTC
CDR3: CASSPGGAYGYTF
V: TRBV2
J: TRBJ1-2
D: TRBD1
size: NA

DNA: TGTGCCAGCAGTAAGGGGATTGACGAGCAGTACTTC
CDR3: CASSKGIDEQYF
V: TRBV9
J: TRBJ2-7
D: NA
size: NA

DNA: TGTGCCAGCTCCCGGAGTTTCGACACAGATACGCAGTATTTT
CDR3: CASSRSFDTDTQYF
V: TRBV27
J: TRBJ2-3
D: NA
size: once

DNA: TGCGCCAGCGGTAAGGGACTAGCGGGCGATGAGCAGTTCTTC
CDR3: CASGKGLAGDEQFF
V: TRBV4-1
J: TRBJ2-1
D: TRBD2
size: once

DNA: TGTGCCAGCAGCCCTACAGGGAAAGGGGCCACTGAAGCTTTCTTT
CDR3: CASSPTGKGATEAFF
V: TRBV5-6
J: TRBJ1-1
D: NA
size: NA

DNA: TGCAGCGCTGAACGGACTAGCGGGAGAGGTGAGCAGTTCTTC
CDR3: CSAERTSGRGEQFF
V: TRBV29-1
J: TRBJ2-1
D: TRBD2
size: NA